The TCR beta chain described here comes from a study of OX40 agonist ivuxolimab in advanced cancers. Across the whole study: From roughly 20 to 85 years was the age range, with a mean of around 60 years, and around 80% were male.

Clones were read by immunoSEQ multiplex PCR, and TCRdb kept only the in-frame ones, dropping some. The table records about 41,000 clones, around four fifths of them present only once. A remark on this clone: Antigen unknown.

Whole-study results and caveats: Doses of 0.1 to 3.0 mg/kg were accompanied by clonal expansion of CD4+ and CD8+ blood T cells by week 6.

From germline, CDR1 is LGHNA and CDR2 YNFKEQ. This CDR3 is built from 15 residues. Deletions cut 0 bases from V and 7 bases from J, with 13 bases between. The rearrangement uses TRBV4-2 and TRBJ2-1, with D maybe TRBD2 (5 bases). The material was CD4+ or CD8+ T cells sorted from blood, obtained in a trial of the OX40 agonist ivuxolimab. This clonotype originated in an adult with an advanced solid tumor such as melanoma, head and neck, liver or kidney cancer. CDR3 sequence: CASSQDRTEPNEQFF. The CDR3 region has the DNA TGTGCCAGCAGCCAAGATCGGACTGAACCAAATGAGCAGTTCTTC.